The next 17 T cell receptor beta chains were all read from a single sample in a study of Ad26.COV2.S vaccination and SARS-CoV-2 variants. Produced via immunoSEQ multiplex PCR; TCRdb's table is partial and in-frame only. The profile shows 350,000 to 450,000 clones, around 87% of them singletons. Treatment defined: roughly 19 received Ad26.COV2.S at low or high dose, single or two shots; roughly 5 received placebo; per-sample allocation not given. Each sample was drawn 63 days after the first injection (of vaccine or placebo). The sample consisted of peripheral blood, taken in a trial of Ad26.COV2.S vaccine versus placebo. These TCRs come from a person aged 18-60 years who received the Ad26.COV2.S COVID-19 vaccine or a placebo.

V is TRBV7-3 and J is TRBJ2-1; D unclear. Germline V gives CDR1 SGHTA, CDR2 FQGTGA. With 2 bases removed from V and 6 bases from J, the gap between germline ends came to 14 bases. The CDR3 is 15 residues long. The CDR3 reads CASSLVSGGVNEQFF. The CDR3 DNA reads TGTGCCAGCAGCTTAGTATCAGGTGGTGTCAATGAGCAGTTCTTC.

The gene calls are TRBV18 and TRBJ2-1; D tentatively reads TRBD1 or TRBD2 (5 bases each). The length of the CDR3 is 15 residues. Germline V lookup: CDR1 KGHSH, CDR2 LQKENI. V lost 6 bases, J lost 5 bases, and 17 bases lay in between. The CDR3 is CASSQGVPEDNEQFF. The CDR3, as DNA: TGTGCCAGCTCCCAGGGAGTCCCAGAGGACAATGAGCAGTTCTTC.

The V call is TRBV30, the J call TRBJ1-6; D call uncertain. The CDR3 is 13 residues long. Per germline, CDR1 GTSNPN and CDR2 SVGIG (reference sequence). Trimming left V 1 base short and J 7 bases short, with 8 bases between. The CDR3 protein is CAWSGTDNSPLHF. The CDR3 bases are TGTGCCTGGAGTGGAACAGACAATTCACCCCTCCACTTT.

This chain uses TRBV19 with TRBJ1-1; TRBD1 might be the D (6 bases). The CDR3 spans 15 residues. CDR1 LNHDA and CDR2 SQIVND come from the germline V gene (reference sequence). V lost 5 bases to trimming and J lost 1 base, with 14 bases between them. The CDR3 loop is CASSLWTESNTEAFF. The CDR3 bases are TGTGCCAGTAGTCTTTGGACAGAATCGAACACTGAAGCTTTCTTT. The full variable domain, its missing parts supplied by reference TRBV19 and TRBJ1-1, is DGGITQSPKYLFRKEGQNVTLSCEQNLNHDAMYWYRQDPGQGLRLIYYSQIVNDFQKGDIAEGYSVSREKKESFPLTVTSAQKNPTAFYLCASSLWTESNTEAFFGQGTRLTVV.

J is TRBJ1-2 and V is TRBV30; tentatively, D is TRBD1 (5 bases). The V and J ends lost 1 base and 4 bases respectively, with 16 bases between them. CDR3 length equals 15 residues. The V gene's germline CDR1 is GTSNPN and CDR2 SVGIG (reference sequence). The CDR3 loop is CAWSAFMGGGYGYTF. The CDR3 region has the DNA TGTGCCTGGAGTGCCTTTATGGGCGGGGGCTATGGCTACACCTTC.

This chain joins TRBV5-1 and TRBJ1-6, with a possible D match to TRBD1 (6 bases). This CDR3 has 17 residues. Germline V gene data show CDR1 as SGHRS and CDR2 as YFSETQ. V lost 0 bases and J 7 bases, leaving 17 bases between the germline ends. The DNA for the CDR3 is TGCGCCAGCAGCTTGGTTGGCAGGAGCCAGGGGAATTCACCCCTCCACTTT. It encodes CASSLVGRSQGNSPLHF.

The chain combines TRBV7-2 with TRBJ1-4; D call uncertain. The V end lost 5 bases, the J end lost 5 bases, and 9 bases lay between the germline ends. In germline, CDR1 is SGHTA, CDR2 FQGNSA. The CDR3 is 13 amino acids. CDR3 in DNA: TGTGCCAGCAGCCTCAGACCAAATGAAAAACTGTTTTTT. Its translation: CASSLRPNEKLFF.

V usage is TRBV4-1 and J usage is TRBJ1-1, with D uncertain. CDR3 length: 16 amino acids. Germline CDR1 and CDR2: MGHRA and YSYEKL. Trimming cost V 0 bases and J 4 bases, with 15 bases left between them. CDR3 region: CASSQDRPGSGTEAFF. The CDR3 DNA is TGCGCCAGCAGCCAAGACAGGCCTGGGTCGGGCACTGAAGCTTTCTTT.

The chain is built from TRBV5-6 and TRBJ2-7; 10 nucleotides agree with TRBD1. CDR1 SGHDT and CDR2 YYEEEE come from the germline V gene. This CDR3 has 15 amino acids. V was clipped by 4 bases and J by 5 bases; unmatched bases: 9. The CDR3 loop reads CASSPPGQGTDEQYF. The CDR3 DNA sequence: TGTGCCAGCAGCCCCCCGGGACAGGGGACGGACGAGCAGTACTTC.

The chain joins TRBV19 to TRBJ1-5; possible D gene TRBD1, 6 bases. V gave up 9 bases and J gave up 3 bases, with 12 bases separating them. Per germline, CDR1 LNHDA and CDR2 SQIVND (reference sequence). The CDR3 extends over 13 amino acids. CDR3 sequence reads: CASLGQFNQPQHF. CDR3 bases: TGTGCCAGCCTAGGACAGTTCAATCAGCCCCAGCATTTT. Supplemented by reference TRBV19 and TRBJ1-5, the full variable domain reads DGGITQSPKYLFRKEGQNVTLSCEQNLNHDAMYWYRQDPGQGLRLIYYSQIVNDFQKGDIAEGYSVSREKKESFPLTVTSAQKNPTAFYLCASLGQFNQPQHFGDGTRLSIL.

About this clone: Within the sample, other DNA sequences also encode this same CDR3. The chain carries TRBV5-1 and TRBJ2-7; D gene uncertain. Per germline, CDR1 SGHRS and CDR2 YFSETQ. The CDR3 has 13 amino acids. The V gene lost 0 bases and the J gene lost 2 bases, with 6 bases spanning the gap. CDR3 region: CASSLDGAYEQYF. The CDR3 nucleotides read TGCGCCAGCAGCTTGGACGGAGCCTACGAGCAGTACTTC.

The V gene is TRBV7-6, the J gene TRBJ2-5; possible D gene TRBD1, 6 bases. Germline V gene sequence: CDR1 SGHVS, CDR2 FNYEAQ. The CDR3 consists of 17 residues. V was shortened by 5 bases and J by 5 bases, with 24 bases between the two germline ends. The CDR3, as DNA: TGTGCCAGCAGCCCGACCGGAAACAGGGTTCGATCGGAGACCCAGTACTTC. This gives the protein CASSPTGNRVRSETQYF.

V gene TRBV27 combines with J gene TRBJ1-1; 9 nucleotides match TRBD1. This CDR3 has 16 residues. The J segment lost 7 bases and the V segment lost 3 bases, leaving 12 bases of the junction unmatched. The germline V gene encodes CDR1 MNHEY and CDR2 SMNVEV (reference sequence). For the CDR3, the DNA is TGTGCCAGCAGTTTTGTAGTGAACAGGGGGCAGGTTGAAGCTTTCTTT. This encodes CASSFVVNRGQVEAFF.

The CDR3 sequence: CASSQVVRFNTEAFF. In DNA, the CDR3 is TGCGCCAGCAGCCAAGTGGTTCGGTTCAACACTGAAGCTTTCTTT. The rearrangement uses TRBV4-1 and TRBJ1-1; D gene unclear. Germline CDR1 is MGHRA and CDR2 is YSYEKL. V was trimmed by 1 base and J by 2 bases, leaving 11 bases between them. This CDR3 spans 15 amino acids.

The rearrangement joins TRBV7-3 to TRBJ2-2; TRBD1 is a possible D gene (6 bases). Germline V CDR1 and CDR2: SGHTA, FQGTGA. Trimming took 5 bases from V and 5 from J, leaving 15 bases between them. The CDR3 is made up of 15 amino acids. The chain's CDR3 is CASSQDSAVTGELFF. CDR3 DNA sequence: TGTGCCAGCAGCCAGGACAGTGCCGTGACCGGGGAGCTGTTTTTT.

Points on this clone: The sample has other DNA sequences that encode this CDR3 too. J is TRBJ1-5 and V is TRBV2; no firm D call. Trimming stripped 4 bases from V and 5 bases from J, with 6 bases between. The CDR3 consists of 12 residues. In germline, CDR1 is SNHLY, CDR2 FYNNEI. The CDR3 DNA is TGTGCCAGCAGTGGGGGTTATCAGCCCCAGCATTTT. Translating it yields CASSGGYQPQHF.

This clone appeared once. CDR3 amino acids: CASSFTGTLAKNIQYF. The CDR3 DNA follows: TGCGCCAGCAGCTTTACAGGGACCCTAGCCAAAAACATTCAGTACTTC. The V gene is TRBV5-1, the J gene TRBJ2-4; tentatively, D is TRBD1 (6 bases). Per the germline V gene, CDR1 is SGHRS and CDR2 is YFSETQ. The CDR3 spans 16 residues. V was clipped by 2 bases and J by 0 bases, with 12 bases between them. Using reference TRBV5-1 and TRBJ2-4 for the parts outside the CDR3, the full variable domain is KAGVTQTPRYLIKTRGQQVTLSCSPISGHRSVSWYQQTPGQGLQFLFEYFSETQRNKGNFPGRFSGRQFSNSRSEMNVSTLELGDSALYLCASSFTGTLAKNIQYFGAGTRLSVL.